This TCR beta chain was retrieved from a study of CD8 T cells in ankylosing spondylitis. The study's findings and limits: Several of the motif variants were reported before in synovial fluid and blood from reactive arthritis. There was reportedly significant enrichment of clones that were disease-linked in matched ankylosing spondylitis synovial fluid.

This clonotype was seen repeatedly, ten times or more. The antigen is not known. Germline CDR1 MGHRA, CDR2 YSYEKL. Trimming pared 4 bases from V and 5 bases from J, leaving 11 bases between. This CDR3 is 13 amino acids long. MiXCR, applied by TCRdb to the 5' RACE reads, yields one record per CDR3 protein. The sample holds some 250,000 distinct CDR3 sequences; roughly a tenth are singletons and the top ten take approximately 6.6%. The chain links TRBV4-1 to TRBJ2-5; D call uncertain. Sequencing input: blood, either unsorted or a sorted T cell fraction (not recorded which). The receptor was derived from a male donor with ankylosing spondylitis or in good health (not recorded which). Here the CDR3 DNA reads TGCGCCAGCAGCCGAAGCCAAGTTGAGACCCAGTACTTC. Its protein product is CASSRSQVETQYF.